The clone carrying this TCR beta chain was detected many times. Its specificity is unknown. TCRdb reanalysed the 5' RACE reads using MiXCR and keeps one entry per CDR3 protein. Altogether 20,000 to 30,000 distinct CDR3 sequences are present, 8.8% being singletons, with the ten largest covering around 7%. This sample is drawn from a study of spatial heterogeneity in lung cancer. From germline, CDR1 is SGHAT and CDR2 FQNNGV. The length of the CDR3 is 17 residues. The trim removed 1 base at V and 7 bases at J, leaving 11 bases unmatched. As for time point: sample taken at primary tumor resection. Unsorted whole RNA from tumor, nontumor lung or frozen PBMC underwent sequencing. Findings of the study overall: Intratumoral expanded alpha and beta TCR counts were found to track tumor mutation counts.

This specimen was lung tumor tissue, taken at surgery. The TCR sequence derives from a male donor with early-stage non-small cell lung cancer. The V gene is TRBV11-2, the J gene TRBJ2-1; 9 positions match TRBD1. CDR3 coding DNA: TGTGCCAGCAGCTTAGGGACAGGGGCCCCAATCGGGAATGAGCAGTTCTTC. Its protein is CASSLGTGAPIGNEQFF. Filled out from reference TRBV11-2 and TRBJ2-1, the complete variable domain reads EAGVAQSPRYKIIEKRQSVAFWCNPISGHATLYWYQQILGQGPKLLIQFQNNGVVDDSQLPKDRFSAERLKGVDSTLKIQPAKLEDSAVYLCASSLGTGAPIGNEQFFGPGTRLTVL.